These 14 T cell receptor beta chains were all obtained from the same sample, sequenced in a study of tumor and adjacent non-tumor tissue in lung cancer. This sample's RNA came from whole unsorted tissue. The normal lung tissue was taken more than 3 cm from the tumor edge. The library came from three nested PCR rounds adapted from ARM-PCR protocols. TCRdb passed the multiplex PCR reads through MiXCR, listing each CDR3 protein once. This sample carries about 98,000 distinct CDR3 sequences, 80% of them seen once, and the ten largest clones take 30%. The sequenced material came from distant non-tumor lung tissue. The receptors derive from a man aged 55 to 69 with small cell lung cancer.

The rearrangement uses TRBV4-2 and TRBJ2-3; 11 bases agree with TRBD2. V shed 10 bases, J shed 4 bases, and the junction held 16 bases outside the gene matches. The CDR3 spans 17 residues. Germline V gene sequence: CDR1 LGHNA, CDR2 YNFKEQ. This CDR3 reads CANSQHLAGGLADTQYF. CDR3 nucleotide sequence: TGTGCCAACAGTCAACATCTAGCGGGAGGCCTGGCAGATACGCAGTATTTT.

In regard to this clonotype: One junction end does not reproduce the germline sequence, and a read error may be involved. V is TRBV7-3 and J is TRBJ2-1, with TRBD2 identical over 8 bases. The germline gives CDR1 SGHTA, CDR2 FQGTGA. CDR3 size: 16 residues. The CDR3 nucleotides read TGTACCAGCAGCTTAAGGGGAGCGGGAGTGAACAATGAGCAGTTCTTC. Its protein is CTSSLRGAGVNNEQFF.

As regards this clonotype: At one of its ends the junction is not consistent with the germline gene, which may arise from a read error. This sequence joins TRBV12-3 or TRBV12-4 and TRBJ2-5; no definite D call. The CDR3 runs 13 residues. CDR3 amino acids: CPSSLSPGETRYF. CDR3 in DNA: TGTCCCAGCAGTTTATCGCCTGGAGAGACCCGGTACTTC.

In its sample, this clonotype was seen once. One junction end disagrees with the germline gene, perhaps due to a read error. The chain couples TRBV20-1 to TRBJ2-1, with D unresolved. The CDR3 runs to 13 residues. CDR1 is DFQATT, CDR2 SNEGSKA, per germline (reference sequence). The CDR3 loop is CSARGPKETEEFF. The CDR3 bases are TGCAGTGCTAGAGGCCCTAAGGAAACTGAGGAGTTCTTC.

The chain couples TRBV20-1 to TRBJ2-2, with TRBD2 identical over 16 bases. The V segment lost 1 base and the J segment 6 bases; nucleotides outside the gene matches: 8. Germline V gene sequence: CDR1 DFQATT, CDR2 SNEGSKA (reference sequence). This CDR3 spans 18 amino acids. CDR3 loop: CSARVGTSGRALAGELFF. Here the CDR3 DNA reads TGCAGTGCTAGAGTTGGGACTAGCGGGAGGGCCCTAGCCGGGGAGCTGTTTTTT.

This clonotype appeared a few times. A much larger clone differs from this one at a single base, so this may be a read error. The V and J genes are TRBV20-1 and TRBJ2-1, with D perhaps matching TRBD1 (6 bases). Germline CDR1 reads DFQATT; CDR2 reads SNEGSKA (reference sequence). The CDR3 contains 15 residues. CDR3 sequence reads: CRARDIAGVYNEQFF. CDR3 nucleotides: TGCAGAGCTAGAGATATCGCAGGGGTTTACAATGAGCAGTTCTTC.

Concerning this clonotype itself: The germline gene is not matched at one end of the junction; a read error may be the cause. The J gene is TRBJ2-5, the V gene TRBV29-1, with D uncertain. This CDR3 is built from 12 residues. Per germline, CDR1 SQVTM and CDR2 ANQGSEA. For the CDR3, the DNA is TGCGGCGTTGAGTCACTTGGGAAGACCCAGTACTTC. Translating it yields CGVESLGKTQYF.

Worth noting for this clonotype: A read error is possible here, since a much larger clone lies one base away. The DNA of the CDR3 is TGCAGTGCCACTCAACCCGCATCACGGAAGGCCCCCATAGATACGCAGTATTTT. This gives the protein CSATQPASRKAPIDTQYF. The gene calls are TRBV20-1 and TRBJ2-3; the D is unclear. Between the trimmed V and J ends, which lost 6 bases and 5 bases, there was a span of 30 bases. Germline CDR1 is DFQATT and CDR2 is SNEGSKA (reference sequence). This CDR3 has 18 residues.

As concerns this clonotype: Possible read error: a much larger clone is one base away. The gene calls are TRBV30 and TRBJ2-4, with TRBD1 as a possible D gene (6 bases). The CDR3 loop spans 13 amino acids. Trimming left V 4 bases short and J 6 bases short, with 13 bases between. Germline CDR1 is GTSNPN and CDR2 is SVGIG (reference sequence). The DNA for the CDR3 is TGTGCCTGGACGAAGAGGGGGACAAACATTCAGTACTTC. Its protein is CAWTKRGTNIQYF.

Turning to this clonotype: A read error may explain this, as a much larger clone is one base away. The J gene is TRBJ2-1, the V gene TRBV20-1, with a tentative D call TRBD2 (5 bases). This CDR3 is built from 11 residues. CDR1 and CDR2 from the germline V gene are DFQATT and SNEGSKA (reference sequence). CDR3 amino acids: CSVTRNNGQFF. The DNA of the CDR3 is TGCAGTGTTACTAGGAACAATGGGCAGTTCTTC.

This clonotype was seen only a few times. The J gene is TRBJ1-1, the V gene TRBV11-2, with 11 bases that match TRBD1. Germline values: CDR1 SGHAT, CDR2 FQNNGV. V was pared by 9 bases and J by 5 bases, with 11 bases of the junction left unmatched. The CDR3 sequence is 15 residues long. CDR3 loop: CASSRGQGALTEAFF. The CDR3 DNA follows: TGTGCCAGTAGCCGAGGACAGGGGGCCCTAACTGAAGCTTTCTTT.

A remark on this clonotype: It is likely a read error, because the conserved phenylalanine at the end of the CDR3 is missing. V gene TRBV6-6 combines with J gene TRBJ1-5; perhaps TRBD1 as D (5 bases). The germline V gene has CDR1 MNHNY and CDR2 SVGAGI (reference sequence). The CDR3 consists of 13 residues. Written as DNA, the CDR3 is TGTGGCAGCAGTTTCCAGGGTGGGCAGCCCCAGCATCTT. Its protein is CGSSFQGGQPQHL.

Concerning this clonotype itself: An end of the junction does not agree with germline; a read error may underlie this. This rearrangement joins TRBV11-2 to TRBJ2-1; perhaps TRBD2 as D (6 bases). Germline V gives CDR1 SGHAT, CDR2 FQNNGV. The CDR3 contains 15 residues. CDR3 in DNA: TGTGCCAGTAGCTTACTGGGGCGGGATCACAGTGAGCGGTTCTTC. This translates into CASSLLGRDHSERFF.

The chain has TRBV11-1 and TRBJ1-1, with unresolved D. Per the germline V gene, CDR1 is SGHAT and CDR2 is FQDESV (reference sequence). CDR3 length: 13 residues. The CDR3 sequence is CGISSEGNTEAFF. DNA of the CDR3: TGTGGCATCAGCTCCGAGGGAAACACTGAAGCTTTCTTT.